Following are 20 T cell receptor beta chains from one sample sequenced in a study of T-cell reconstitution after alpha-beta-depleted transplantation in children. Unique molecular identifiers were used in preparing the TCRbeta library. Via MiXCR, TCRdb re-called the PCR reads, giving one row per CDR3 protein. The sample yields fewer than 120,000 distinct CDR3 sequences, about a tenth seen once. The sample in question was PBMCs from the stem cell graft donor, obtained from the stem cell graft. These receptors originate from a human donor who donated a stem cell graft to a child with acute lymphoblastic leukemia.

This clonotype was observed at least ten times. The chain uses TRBV6-1 and TRBJ1-2, with a tentative D call TRBD1 (6 bases). The germline V gene encodes CDR1 MNHNS and CDR2 SASEGT. This CDR3 has 17 amino acids. V dropped 6 bases and J dropped 0 bases, with 20 bases sitting between them. The CDR3 sequence: CASSFDIYRASNYGYTF. The CDR3 coding sequence is TGTGCCAGCAGCTTTGATATCTACAGGGCTTCTAACTATGGCTACACCTTC.

This clonotype was detected ten times or more. The J gene is TRBJ2-5, the V gene TRBV12-3 or TRBV12-4; 8 bases are a match to TRBD1. The CDR3 length is 15 residues. J was trimmed by 1 base and V by 1 base; bases with no gene match: 2. DNA of the CDR3: TGTGCCAGCAGTTTAGAGACAGGGGCCCAAGAGACCCAGTACTTC. Residues: CASSLETGAQETQYF.

This clonotype has at least ten counts. The J gene is TRBJ2-5, the V gene TRBV6-2 or TRBV6-3; D ambiguous. Germline V gene lookup returns CDR1 MNHEY and CDR2 SVGEGT. The CDR3 is 11 residues long. Trimming cost V 6 bases and J 4 bases, with 6 bases left between them. DNA of the CDR3: TGTGCCAGCAGCCGTGTAGAGACCCAGTACTTC. Its translation is CASSRVETQYF.

This clonotype was observed at least ten times. The gene calls are TRBV24-1 and TRBJ1-5; a possible D gene is TRBD1 (5 bases). The CDR3 runs to 14 residues. The V and J ends lost 2 bases and 5 bases respectively, with 9 bases between them. CDR1 and CDR2 from the germline V gene are KGHDR and SFDVKD. CDR3 in DNA: TGTGCCACCAGTGATTCCGTAGGGGATCAGCCCCAGCATTTT. This encodes CATSDSVGDQPQHF.

This clonotype showed up many times. The V and J genes are TRBV7-2 and TRBJ1-5, with D tentatively TRBD1 (5 bases). Per germline, CDR1 SGHTA and CDR2 FQGNSA. This CDR3 has 14 amino acids. V was pared by 6 bases and J by 1 base, with 10 bases between. CDR3 nucleotide sequence: TGTGCCAGCAGTCCGACAGCGAGCAATCAGCCCCAGCATTTT. Protein product: CASSPTASNQPQHF. Looking up the rest from reference TRBV7-2 and TRBJ1-5 gives the full variable domain: GAGVSQSPSNKVTEKGKDVELRCDPISGHTALYWYRQSLGQGLEFLIYFQGNSAPDKSGLPSDRFSAERTGGSVSTLTIQRTQQEDSAVYLCASSPTASNQPQHFGDGTRLSIL.

There are many counts of this clonotype. The junction shows a germline mismatch at one end, possibly a read error. The chain links TRBV7-7 to TRBJ2-7; D not resolved. Germline CDR1 SSHAT, CDR2 FNYEAQ (reference sequence). The CDR3 runs to 13 residues. The CDR3 nucleotides are TGTGCTAGCAGCTTTTACTCAGGCTACGAGCAGTACTTC. Translated, it gives CASSFYSGYEQYF.

This clonotype was seen ten or more times. The rearrangement links TRBV6-1 to TRBJ1-2, with 10 bases identical to TRBD1. Germline-derived CDR1 and CDR2 are MNHNS and SASEGT. The V and J ends lost 7 bases and 3 bases, in that order; junction bases with no gene match: 5. This CDR3 has 14 residues. CDR3 DNA: TGTGCCAGCAATAGGGACAGGGGAGACTATGGCTACACCTTC. Amino acids: CASNRDRGDYGYTF.

This clonotype was recorded many times. The chain is built from TRBV7-8 and TRBJ1-4; D perhaps matches TRBD1 (6 bases). CDR3 length equals 18 residues. CDR1 SGHVS and CDR2 FQNEAQ come from the germline V gene. Trimming removed 5 bases from V and 8 bases from J, with 27 bases in between. Here the CDR3 DNA reads TGTGCCAGCAGCCCCAGCACGGGGGGCCCGCTCTTAGAGGAAAAACTGTTTTTT. The encoded protein is CASSPSTGGPLLEEKLFF.

The V call is TRBV7-9, the J call TRBJ1-6; D is undetermined. V dropped 2 bases and J dropped 7 bases, with 9 bases sitting between them. CDR3 length: 14 amino acids. Germline CDR1 SEHNR, CDR2 FQNEAQ (reference sequence). The CDR3 DNA follows: TGTGCCAGCAGCTTAACGGTCGAGAATTCACCCCTCCACTTT. As protein: CASSLTVENSPLHF.

This clonotype occurred many times. The chain uses TRBV5-1 and TRBJ1-4; 12 nucleotides agree with TRBD1. The V segment lost 3 bases and the J segment 7 bases; nucleotides outside the gene matches: 10. This CDR3 spans 17 amino acids. The V gene's germline CDR1 is SGHRS and CDR2 YFSETQ. The chain's CDR3 is CASSSGTGGDFIEKLFF. CDR3 nucleotides: TGCGCCAGCAGCTCCGGGACAGGGGGCGACTTTATTGAAAAACTGTTTTTT.

Notes on this clonotype: Relative to the germline gene, one junction end is altered; a read error may explain this. The gene calls are TRBV7-9 and TRBJ1-2; unclear D gene. This CDR3 is built from 14 residues. Looked up from germline, CDR1 is SEHNR and CDR2 is FQNEAQ (reference sequence). The CDR3 coding sequence is TGTGCCAGCAGCTTGCAATGGGGTGGCTATGGCGACACCTTC. Its translation: CASSLQWGGYGDTF.

This clonotype came up many times. V gene TRBV28 combines with J gene TRBJ1-1; D may be TRBD1 (6 bases). Germline CDR1 and CDR2: MDHEN and SYDVKM. V shed 3 bases and J shed 0 bases, with 11 bases lying between them. The CDR3 is 15 residues long. The chain's CDR3 is CASSFLEGVNTEAFF. DNA of the CDR3: TGTGCCAGCAGTTTTCTTGAGGGGGTGAACACTGAAGCTTTCTTT.

The chain is built from TRBV24-1 and TRBJ2-3, with a possible D match to TRBD1 (6 bases). V lost 6 bases to trimming and J lost 3 bases, with 12 bases between them. The CDR3 extends over 14 amino acids. Germline V gives CDR1 KGHDR, CDR2 SFDVKD. This chain's CDR3 is CATSHQGSTDTQYF. The CDR3, as DNA: TGTGCCACCAGTCATCAGGGGTCAACAGATACGCAGTATTTT.

This clonotype appeared many times. The chain carries TRBV7-9 and TRBJ2-3, with 9 bases fitting TRBD2. CDR1 and CDR2 from the germline V gene are SEHNR and FQNEAQ (reference sequence). V dropped 3 bases and J dropped 5; count of bases not matched to a gene: 9. This CDR3 is built from 16 residues. The CDR3 loop is CASSFPTSGRGDTQYF. DNA for the CDR3: TGTGCCAGCAGCTTTCCGACTAGCGGACGAGGAGATACGCAGTATTTT.

This clonotype was observed many times. The V call is TRBV25-1, the J call TRBJ2-3, with D possibly called TRBD1 or TRBD2 (5 bases each). Germline V gene lookup returns CDR1 MGHDK and CDR2 SYGVNS. V was cut by 7 bases and J by 0 bases, with 11 bases left in between. The CDR3 is made up of 14 amino acids. The CDR3 coding sequence is TGTGCCAGCAAAAGGGGCGGGAGCACAGATACGCAGTATTTT. Residues: CASKRGGSTDTQYF.

There are many counts of this clonotype. The chain employs TRBV30 and TRBJ2-7; 8 bases line up with TRBD1. The V gene's germline CDR1 is GTSNPN and CDR2 SVGIG (reference sequence). J gave up 5 bases and V 3 bases, and 9 bases lay outside the gene matches. CDR3 size: 14 residues. The CDR3 DNA reads TGTGCCTGGAGGGGAGGCAGGGGGCGAAACGAGCAGTACTTC. Amino acids: CAWRGGRGRNEQYF.

This clonotype has at least ten counts. The rearrangement joins TRBV4-2 to TRBJ2-4, with 11 bases identical to TRBD1. J gave up 2 bases and V 3 bases, and 3 bases lay outside the gene matches. The germline gives CDR1 LGHNA, CDR2 YNFKEQ. The CDR3 runs to 16 residues. CDR3 sequence: CASSQGQGVSKNIQYF. The CDR3 nucleotides read TGTGCCAGCAGCCAGGGACAGGGGGTATCCAAAAACATTCAGTACTTC.

The chain recombines TRBV18 with TRBJ1-3; D may be TRBD1 (5 bases). CDR1 is KGHSH and CDR2 is LQKENI in the germline V gene. V gave up 1 base and J gave up 5 bases, with 15 bases separating them. The CDR3 loop spans 16 amino acids. CDR3 coding DNA: TGTGCCAGCTCACCACTCTCCAGGGACGGAAGAAACACCATATATTTT. It yields the protein CASSPLSRDGRNTIYF.

This chain links TRBV19 with TRBJ2-7, with D possibly TRBD2 on 6 matching bases. CDR3 size: 17 residues. CDR1 LNHDA and CDR2 SQIVND come from the germline V gene (reference sequence). Trimming took off 6 bases at V and 3 bases at J, with 24 bases between the two ends. CDR3 in amino acids: CASSKGIASAQRYEQYF. The CDR3 DNA reads TGTGCCAGTAGCAAGGGCATAGCTAGCGCGCAACGCTACGAGCAGTACTTC.

The chain is built from TRBV7-2 and TRBJ2-3, with 9 bases fitting TRBD2. This CDR3 is built from 22 residues. Germline V lookup: CDR1 SGHTA, CDR2 FQGNSA. V was pared by 3 bases and J by 3 bases, with 25 bases of the junction left unmatched. The CDR3: CASSFRGTGGGAKVRETDTQYF. The CDR3 DNA sequence: TGTGCCAGCAGCTTCCGGGGGACTGGCGGGGGGGCCAAGGTTCGAGAGACAGATACGCAGTATTTT.